This is a list of T cell receptor beta chains from one sample in a study of T cell responses to AZD1222 COVID-19 vaccine. Sequenced by immunoSEQ multiplex PCR; TCRdb stores in-frame clones only, minus some. The sample has about 100,000 clones, about 93% seen once; the top ten hold around 1.7%. The starting material was peripheral blood, obtained on day 0 of AZD1222 vaccination. The receptors were gathered from an adult in good health. Each CDR3 is given with its conserved first and last residue. Each record gives: CDR3 protein, J gene, V gene.

CSASSGTHYEQYF	TRBJ2-7	TRBV20-1
CASSHDRLQETQYF	TRBJ2-5	TRBV27
CASSLTGPEPYNEQFF	TRBJ2-1	TRBV28
CASSLRSGGPYEQYF	TRBJ2-7	TRBV11-3
CASSPAGGHEQYF	TRBJ2-7	TRBV5-4
CASSPDRDYEQYF	TRBJ2-7	TRBV18
CAISESLGSEQYF	TRBJ2-7	TRBV10-3
CASSDGGTGANVLTF	TRBJ2-6	TRBV25-1
CASSLGSGTGNNQPQHF	TRBJ1-5	TRBV7-8
CASRPGLAGVIDEQYF	TRBJ2-7	TRBV28
CASSPGTDNQPQHF	TRBJ1-5	TRBV5-1
CASTEGRRTGELFF	TRBJ2-2	TRBV6-5
CASSLTGEGSPTGELFF	TRBJ2-2	TRBV27
CASRQRTSGTKTYEQYF	TRBJ2-7	TRBV27
CASSQQGRDYGYTF	TRBJ1-2	TRBV4-2
CASSSPPGTRYYNEQFF	TRBJ2-1	TRBV27
CASSLFGNTYNEQFF	TRBJ2-1	TRBV5-8
CASSFFIGTGVEVYEQYF	TRBJ2-7	TRBV7-2
CASSISGAETQYF	TRBJ2-5	TRBV19
CASSPGQGTDTQYF	TRBJ2-3	TRBV6-5
CSVGWSSYEQYF	TRBJ2-7	TRBV29-1
CATSEAGSGSTDTQYF	TRBJ2-3	TRBV24-1
CASSYMAGAPEQYF	TRBJ2-7	TRBV6-5
CSVDGDRRNTQYF	TRBJ2-3	TRBV29-1